The clone carrying this TCR beta chain was seen at least ten times. The antigen is unknown. The sample originates from a study of CD8 T cells in ankylosing spondylitis. For TCR beta, libraries came from quantitative 5'-RACE with molecular barcodes. TCRdb reprocessed the 5' RACE reads with MiXCR, giving one entry per CDR3 protein. The profile shows 180,000 or so distinct CDR3 sequences, roughly 10% of them singletons. This CDR3 has 11 amino acids. The germline CDR1 and CDR2 sequences are SQVTM and ANQGSEA. Trimming took 7 bases from V and 8 from J; bases not matched to a gene: 4. Overall study findings and caveats: Some motif variants were previously reported in reactive arthritis synovial fluid and blood. What seemed typical of ankylosing spondylitis blood was a TCR beta motif built from roughly eight highly homologous variants. Reported data indicate significant enrichment of disease-linked clones within matched ankylosing spondylitis synovial fluid.

Sequenced input: blood, either unsorted or a sorted T cell fraction (not recorded which). The origin of this receptor is a male donor with ankylosing spondylitis or in good health (not recorded which). The chain carries TRBV29-1 and TRBJ2-2; the match to TRBD1 covers 7 bases. CDR3 DNA: TGCAGCGCCCGACAGGGTGGGGAGCTGTTTTTT. It translates to CSARQGGELFF.